Below, 10 T cell receptor beta chains from the same sample are listed, as sequenced in a study of PD-L1 blockade in urothelial cancer. Here immunoSEQ multiplex PCR was the method, and the copy in TCRdb shows in-frame clones only, minus some. This table has approximately 79,000 clones, roughly 90% appearing once. Stated time point: peripheral blood 6 weeks after treatment start. The specimen was PBMCs, collected around atezolizumab (anti-PD-L1) treatment. These receptors came from an elderly woman with urothelial cancer.

This clone appeared a single time. The chain links TRBV9 to TRBJ2-1; 11 nucleotides agree with TRBD2. Looked up from germline, CDR1 is SGDLS and CDR2 is YYNGEE. After removal of 1 base from V and 6 bases from J, the junction contained 0 bases not matched to a gene. The CDR3 sequence is 14 residues long. The CDR3 bases are TGTGCCAGCAGCGTAACTAGCGGGAGCAATGAGCAGTTCTTC. Amino acids: CASSVTSGSNEQFF.

The CDR3 DNA reads as TGTGCCAGCAGCCTAAGGATTTCAGGGGAGCAGTACTTC. This codes for CASSLRISGEQYF. This chain links TRBV14 with TRBJ2-7; D is perhaps TRBD1 (5 bases). CDR1 SGHDN and CDR2 FVKESK come from the germline V gene. V gave up 4 bases and J gave up 7 bases, with 14 bases separating them. This CDR3 region has 13 residues.

The chain uses TRBV7-8 and TRBJ1-1; D is unresolved. This CDR3 is 13 amino acids long. From germline, CDR1 is SGHVS and CDR2 FQNEAQ. Trimming took off 2 bases at V and 1 base at J, with 5 bases between the two ends. DNA for the CDR3: TGTGCCAGCAGCTTACTATCGAACACTGAAGCTTTCTTT. Its protein product is CASSLLSNTEAFF.

The chain uses TRBV7-9 and TRBJ2-1; 7 bases agree with TRBD1. The CDR3 sequence is 18 residues long. V lost 3 bases and J lost 0; bases outside the gene matches: 11. The germline V gene has CDR1 SEHNR and CDR2 FQNEAQ (reference sequence). The CDR3 region is CASSFPPPQGDSYNEQFF. The CDR3 nucleotides read TGTGCCAGCAGCTTTCCGCCCCCCCAGGGGGACTCCTACAATGAGCAGTTCTTC. The full variable domain, completed using reference TRBV7-9 and TRBJ2-1, is DTGVSQNPRHKITKRGQNVTFRCDPISEHNRLYWYRQTLGQGPEFLTYFQNEAQLEKSRLLSDRFSAERPKGSFSTLEIQRTEQGDSAMYLCASSFPPPQGDSYNEQFFGPGTRLTVL.

This rearrangement joins TRBV15 to TRBJ2-7; TRBD2 might be the D (6 bases). The CDR3 sequence is 12 residues long. Germline V gene sequence: CDR1 LNHNV, CDR2 YYDKDF (reference sequence). The V gene lost 8 bases and the J gene lost 5 bases, with 13 bases spanning the gap. In DNA, the CDR3 is TGTGCCACCGGACTACACGCCGACGAGCAGTACTTC. Its translation is CATGLHADEQYF.

This clone was seen a few times. The chain carries TRBV27 and TRBJ1-2, with 7 bases identical to TRBD1. Germline V gene sequence: CDR1 MNHEY, CDR2 SMNVEV (reference sequence). The CDR3 extends over 14 amino acids. V gave up 3 bases and J gave up 2 bases; unmatched junction bases: 3. The CDR3: CASSFRTGNYGYTF. For the CDR3, the DNA is TGTGCCAGCAGTTTCCGGACAGGAAACTATGGCTACACCTTC.

J is TRBJ1-4 and V is TRBV27, with 9 bases that match TRBD1. The CDR3 is 13 amino acids. From germline, CDR1 is MNHEY and CDR2 SMNVEV (reference sequence). Trimming took 8 bases from V and 7 from J; bases not matched to a gene: 5. CDR3 sequence: CASGQGWGEKLFF. CDR3 in DNA: TGTGCCAGCGGACAGGGGTGGGGTGAAAAACTGTTTTTT.

V and J are TRBV29-1 and TRBJ2-3; 9 bases align to TRBD2. CDR3 length: 13 amino acids. Germline V gene lookup returns CDR1 SQVTM and CDR2 ANQGSEA. V was clipped by 7 bases and J by 5 bases; unmatched bases: 7. The CDR3 DNA sequence: TGCAGCGGGTCAGCGACTAGCGGAGATACGCAGTATTTT. It encodes CSGSATSGDTQYF.

A few counts support this clone. This chain uses TRBV9 with TRBJ2-1; TRBD2 is a possible D gene (5 bases). Germline V gene data show CDR1 as SGDLS and CDR2 as YYNGEE. V was clipped by 0 bases and J by 0 bases, with 10 bases between them. The CDR3 totals 16 residues. The CDR3 nucleotides are TGTGCCAGCAGCGTAGTGGACTCCAGCTCCTACAATGAGCAGTTCTTC. Protein: CASSVVDSSSYNEQFF.

The chain uses TRBV28 and TRBJ2-1, with D perhaps matching TRBD1 (6 bases). Germline loops: CDR1 MDHEN, CDR2 SYDVKM. V was shortened by 6 bases and J by 0 bases, with 15 bases between the two germline ends. CDR3 size: 16 residues. CDR3 DNA sequence: TGTGCCAGCAGCTCCACTAGGGGGAGCTCCTACAATGAGCAGTTCTTC. This gives the protein CASSSTRGSSYNEQFF.